The 13 T cell receptor beta chains below come from one sample, sequenced in a study of blood T cell repertoires in COVID-19. Repertoires were generated with immunoSEQ multiplex PCR, while TCRdb's copy carries only in-frame clones and drops some. The sample consists of about 120,000 clones, under 90% of them appearing once. The sample consisted of peripheral blood. These receptors were obtained from a man in his 60s with acute or convalescent COVID-19.

This chain uses TRBV7-8 with TRBJ1-2; 8 bases line up with TRBD1. CDR1 SGHVS and CDR2 FQNEAQ come from the germline V gene. V lost 7 bases to trimming and J lost 8 bases; unmatched junction nucleotides: 12. The CDR3 is 14 amino acids. The chain's CDR3 is CASTESGGAGGYTF. DNA of the CDR3: TGTGCCAGCACCGAATCAGGGGGCGCGGGAGGCTACACCTTC.

Concerning this clone itself: At one end the junction does not follow the germline gene, possibly because of a read error. V gene TRBV30 combines with J gene TRBJ2-1, with 7 nucleotides matching TRBD2. CDR3 length: 13 amino acids. Per germline, CDR1 GTSNPN and CDR2 SVGIG (reference sequence). CDR3: CAGRGLLYNEQFF. CDR3 nucleotides: TGTGCCGGGAGGGGACTCCTCTACAATGAGCAGTTCTTC.

V and J are TRBV7-2 and TRBJ2-1; 7 bases agree with TRBD2. The CDR3 has 15 amino acids. J lost 4 bases, V lost 2 bases, and 5 bases had no gene match. Germline values: CDR1 SGHTA, CDR2 FQGNSA. Here the CDR3 DNA reads TGTGCCAGCAGCTTACGGACTAGGCCTTACAATGAGCAGTTCTTC. Amino acids: CASSLRTRPYNEQFF.

The V call is TRBV6-5, the J call TRBJ2-7, with D possibly TRBD2 on 6 matching bases. Trimming took 6 bases from V and 6 from J, leaving 18 bases between them. Germline V gene lookup returns CDR1 MNHEY and CDR2 SVGAGI. The CDR3 consists of 14 residues. Here the CDR3 DNA reads TGTGCCAGCAGCCGAGGGGCGGGGAAGGGCGAGCAGTACTTC. Its translation is CASSRGAGKGEQYF.

This chain links TRBV11-1 with TRBJ2-1; D might be TRBD2 (5 bases). This CDR3 comprises 15 residues. Germline V gene lookup returns CDR1 SGHAT and CDR2 FQDESV (reference sequence). V lost 6 bases, J lost 1 base, and 13 bases lay in between. In DNA, the CDR3 is TGTGCCAGCAGGAGAGGTCCGGGGTCCTACAATGAGCAGTTCTTC. Encoded protein: CASRRGPGSYNEQFF. Looking up the rest from reference TRBV11-1 and TRBJ2-1 gives the full variable domain: EAEVAQSPRYKITEKSQAVAFWCDPISGHATLYWYRQILGQGPELLVQFQDESVVDDSQLPKDRFSAERLKGVDSTLKIQPAELGDSAMYLCASRRGPGSYNEQFFGPGTRLTVL.

The CDR3 nucleotides read TGTGCCAGCAGCTTGACAGGGGGCGCGGTTGGTCAGCCCCAGCATTTT. The encoded protein is CASSLTGGAVGQPQHF. This chain joins TRBV7-9 and TRBJ1-5, with 10 bases aligning to TRBD1. Germline CDR1 SEHNR, CDR2 FQNEAQ (reference sequence). The CDR3 contains 16 residues. V was pared by 3 bases and J by 6 bases, with 8 bases of the junction left unmatched. The full variable domain, with the rest looked up from reference TRBV7-9 and TRBJ1-5, is DTGVSQNPRHKITKRGQNVTFRCDPISEHNRLYWYRQTLGQGPEFLTYFQNEAQLEKSRLLSDRFSAERPKGSFSTLEIQRTEQGDSAMYLCASSLTGGAVGQPQHFGDGTRLSIL.

This chain connects TRBV3-1 (or the pseudogene TRBV3-2) to TRBJ2-3, with TRBD2 matching 8 bases. V lost 4 bases and J lost 2; bases outside the gene matches: 5. The CDR3 length is 15 residues. Germline V gives CDR1 LGHDT, CDR2 YNNKEL (reference sequence). CDR3 bases: TGTGCCAGCAGCCCTCGGGGGGGACTCACAGATACGCAGTATTTT. Translation: CASSPRGGLTDTQYF.

The chain is built from TRBV7-2 and TRBJ2-1, with 8 nucleotides matching TRBD2. There are 15 residues in the CDR3. V was clipped by 10 bases and J by 0 bases; unmatched bases: 8. Germline CDR1 reads SGHTA; CDR2 reads FQGNSA. CDR3 loop: CATLAAGGSYNEQFF. The CDR3 DNA is TGTGCCACCTTGGCTGCGGGAGGCTCCTACAATGAGCAGTTCTTC.

The chain links TRBV15 to TRBJ1-2, with D possibly being TRBD1 (5 bases). CDR1 LNHNV and CDR2 YYDKDF come from the germline V gene (reference sequence). The CDR3 covers 16 residues. V was pared by 3 bases and J by 5 bases, with 19 bases between. CDR3 DNA: TGTGCCACCAGCAGTGCTTGGGGAGGGAGGGGATATGGCTACACCTTC. Encoded protein: CATSSAWGGRGYGYTF.

The gene calls are TRBV11-2 and TRBJ1-5; perhaps TRBD1 as D (5 bases). The length of the CDR3 is 15 residues. The germline gives CDR1 SGHAT, CDR2 FQNNGV. The V end was cut by 1 base, the J end by 7 bases, with 14 bases between. CDR3 sequence (DNA): TGTGCCAGCAGCTTAGGGGCAGGGTCGACGCAGCCCCAGCATTTT. Translating it yields CASSLGAGSTQPQHF.

V gene TRBV5-1 combines with J gene TRBJ2-3, with 11 bases lining up with TRBD2. V lost 7 bases to trimming and J lost 0 bases; unmatched junction nucleotides: 16. The CDR3 sequence is 19 residues long. CDR1 and CDR2 from the germline V gene are SGHRS and YFSETQ. CDR3 coding DNA: TGCGCCAGCTCCCCGGGACTAGCGGTTTTAAAGGTCAGCACAGATACGCAGTATTTT. Translated, it gives CASSPGLAVLKVSTDTQYF.

The V and J genes are TRBV6-1 and TRBJ2-7, with D tentatively TRBD1 (6 bases). Germline values: CDR1 MNHNS, CDR2 SASEGT. The CDR3 has 16 amino acids. Trimming took off 2 bases at V and 2 bases at J, with 16 bases between the two ends. The CDR3 coding sequence is TGTGCCAGCAGTGAAAGGGGCCCGGGACACACCTACGAGCAGTACTTC. Protein sequence: CASSERGPGHTYEQYF.

The V call is TRBV10-1, the J call TRBJ2-1, with D possibly TRBD1 on 5 matching bases. The CDR3 is 15 residues long. The germline CDR1 and CDR2 sequences are WNHNN and SYGVQD (reference sequence). The ends were cut back, 9 bases at V and 6 bases at J, with 21 bases in the middle. CDR3 bases: TGCGCCAGTTCTACCGACAGAATCCATCCCAATGAGCAGTTCTTC. Its protein product is CASSTDRIHPNEQFF.